This TCR beta chain was sequenced in a study of T-cell memory formation after mild COVID-19. Study-level results: Clones contracting over day 15 to 85 were CD4/CD8 balanced, with later expanders leaning CD4+. Pre-infection memory already had some responding clones, implying cross-reactive memory joined.

Constant-segment-primed 5'RACE gave TCR alpha and TCR beta cDNA libraries with sample barcodes and UMIs. TCRdb re-called the 5' RACE reads with MiXCR, one entry per CDR3 protein. Of about 360,000 distinct CDR3 sequences listed, approximately 15% are singletons. A word on this clonotype: Its antigen is still unknown.

The TCR comes from a man aged 18 to 29 who had mild COVID-19 (a few samples of this study predate the infection). Cell type and time point are not known. Material for sequencing was PBMCs or a T cell subset sorted from them (not recorded which).

CDR3 region: CATSGRGSTETQYF. The CDR3 DNA follows: TGTGCCACCAGCGGTCGGGGCTCGACCGAGACCCAGTACTTC. The chain employs TRBV24-1 and TRBJ2-5, with D perhaps being TRBD1 or TRBD2 (5 bases each). The V end lost 7 bases, the J end lost 5 bases, and 16 bases lay between the germline ends. Germline loops: CDR1 KGHDR, CDR2 SFDVKD. The CDR3 covers 14 residues.